One T cell receptor (beta chain) is described in this entry. Its matching antigen is unknown. V shed 8 bases and J 7 bases; nucleotides not matched to a gene: 6. Germline V gene data show CDR1 as LNHDA and CDR2 as SQIVND (reference sequence). The CDR3 runs 13 residues. This entry comes from a study of chemoradiotherapy in HPV16-positive cancers. Notes on the study in general: HPV-specific T cells were functionally defined from only two HPV16-positive patients. Better recurrence-free survival went with HPV-responsive T-cell expansion in HPV16-positive patients.

Only in-frame clones appear in the TCRdb table, and some are missing; sequencing was by immunoSEQ multiplex PCR. The sample lists about 16,000 clones; roughly 90% were seen once. The clonotype comes from a human donor with HPV-associated anogenital cancer. The chain carries TRBV19 and TRBJ1-5, with 9 bases matching TRBD1. Sample: blood, taken from a patient who underwent chemoradiotherapy. Here the CDR3 DNA reads TGTGCCAGTGAACAGGGGGCGGGGCAGCCCCAGCATTTT. It encodes CASEQGAGQPQHF.